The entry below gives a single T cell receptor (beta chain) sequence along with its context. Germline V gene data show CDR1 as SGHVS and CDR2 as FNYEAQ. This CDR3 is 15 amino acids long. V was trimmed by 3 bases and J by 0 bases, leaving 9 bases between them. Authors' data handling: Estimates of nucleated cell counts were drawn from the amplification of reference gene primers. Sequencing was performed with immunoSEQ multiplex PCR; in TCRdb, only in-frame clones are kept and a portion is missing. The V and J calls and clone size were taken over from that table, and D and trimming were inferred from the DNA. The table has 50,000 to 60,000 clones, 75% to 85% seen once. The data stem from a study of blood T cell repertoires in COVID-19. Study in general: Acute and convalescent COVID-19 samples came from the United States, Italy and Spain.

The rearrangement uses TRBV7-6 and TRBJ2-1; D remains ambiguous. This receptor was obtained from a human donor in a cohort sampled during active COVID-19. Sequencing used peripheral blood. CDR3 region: CASSLRSSSYNEQFF. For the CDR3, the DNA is TGTGCCAGCAGCTTGCGTTCGAGCTCCTACAATGAGCAGTTCTTC.